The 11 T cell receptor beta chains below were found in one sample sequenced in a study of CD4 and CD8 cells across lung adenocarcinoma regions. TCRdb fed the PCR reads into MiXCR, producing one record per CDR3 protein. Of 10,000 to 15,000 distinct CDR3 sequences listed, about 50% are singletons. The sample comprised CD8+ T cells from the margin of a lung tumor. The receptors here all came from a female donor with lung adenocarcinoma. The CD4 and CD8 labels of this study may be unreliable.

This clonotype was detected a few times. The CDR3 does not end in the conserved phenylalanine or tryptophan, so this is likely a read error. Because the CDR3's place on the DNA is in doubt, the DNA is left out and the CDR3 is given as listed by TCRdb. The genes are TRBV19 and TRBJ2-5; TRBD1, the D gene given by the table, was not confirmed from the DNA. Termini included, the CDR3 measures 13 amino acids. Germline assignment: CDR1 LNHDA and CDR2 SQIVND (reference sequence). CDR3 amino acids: CASRRLSNQEAAV.

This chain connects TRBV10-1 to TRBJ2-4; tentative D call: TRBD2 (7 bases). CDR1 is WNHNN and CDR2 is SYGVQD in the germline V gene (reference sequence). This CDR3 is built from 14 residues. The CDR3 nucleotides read TGCGCGGGGCTCGGGGGGCGGGACGGAGGGATCCAGTACTTC. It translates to CAGLGGRDGGIQYF.

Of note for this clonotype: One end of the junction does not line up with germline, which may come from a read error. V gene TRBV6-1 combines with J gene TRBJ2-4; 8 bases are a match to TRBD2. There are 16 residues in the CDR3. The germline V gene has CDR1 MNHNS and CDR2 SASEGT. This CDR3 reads CASSPSGHRATDTQYF. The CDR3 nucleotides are TGTGCCAGCAGTCCTAGCGGGCACCGAGCCACAGATACTCAGTATTTC.

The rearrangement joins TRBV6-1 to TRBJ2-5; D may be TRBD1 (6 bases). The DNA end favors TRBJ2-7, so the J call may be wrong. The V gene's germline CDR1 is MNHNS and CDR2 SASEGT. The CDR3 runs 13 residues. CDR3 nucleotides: TGTGCCAGCAGTGACTACAGGGTCCACGAGCAGTACTTC. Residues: CASSDYRVHEQYF.

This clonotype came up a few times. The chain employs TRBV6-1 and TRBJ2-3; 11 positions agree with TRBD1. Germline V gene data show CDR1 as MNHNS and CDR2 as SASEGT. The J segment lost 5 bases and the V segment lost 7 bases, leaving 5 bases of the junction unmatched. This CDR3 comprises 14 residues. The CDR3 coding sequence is TGTGCCAGCAAAATTGGGACAGGGGGAGATACGCAGTATTTT. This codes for CASKIGTGGDTQYF.

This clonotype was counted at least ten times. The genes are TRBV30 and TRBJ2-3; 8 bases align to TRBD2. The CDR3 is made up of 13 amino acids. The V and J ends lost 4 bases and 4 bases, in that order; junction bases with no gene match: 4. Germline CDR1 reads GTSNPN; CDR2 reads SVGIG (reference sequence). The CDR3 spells CAWNGGAADTQYF. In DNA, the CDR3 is TGTGCCTGGAACGGGGGGGCCGCAGATACGCAGTATTTT.

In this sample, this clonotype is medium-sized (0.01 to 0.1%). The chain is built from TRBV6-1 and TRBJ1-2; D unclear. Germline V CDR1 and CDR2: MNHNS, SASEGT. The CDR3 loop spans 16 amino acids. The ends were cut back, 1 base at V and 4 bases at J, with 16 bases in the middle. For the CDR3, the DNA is TGTGCCAGCAGTGAAGAGGACGTCGTCGTAGTCTATGGCTACACCTTC. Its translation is CASSEEDVVVVYGYTF.

CDR3 residues: CASSASPGNTEAFF. CDR3 nucleotide sequence: TGTGCCAGCAGCGCCTCTCCGGGGAACACTGAAGCTTTCTTT. The chain carries TRBV9 and TRBJ1-1; no reliable D call. Germline V CDR1 and CDR2: SGDLS, YYNGEE. Trimming shortened V by 3 bases and J by 1 base, and 10 bases separated the two germline ends. This CDR3 spans 14 amino acids.

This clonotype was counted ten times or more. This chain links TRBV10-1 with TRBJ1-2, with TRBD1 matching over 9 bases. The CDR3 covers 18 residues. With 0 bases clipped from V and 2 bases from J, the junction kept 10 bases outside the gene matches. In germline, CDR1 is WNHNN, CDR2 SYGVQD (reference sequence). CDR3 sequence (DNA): TGCGCCAGCAGTGAGTCGGTGGGACAGGGTATACCGAACTATGGCTACACCTTC. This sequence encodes CASSESVGQGIPNYGYTF.

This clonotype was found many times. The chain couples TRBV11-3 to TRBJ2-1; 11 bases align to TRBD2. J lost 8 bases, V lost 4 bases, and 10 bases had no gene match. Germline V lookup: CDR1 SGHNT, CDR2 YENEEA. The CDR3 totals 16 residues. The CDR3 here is CASSSNSGGAGDEQFF. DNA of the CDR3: TGTGCCAGCAGCTCTAATAGCGGGGGGGCCGGGGATGAGCAGTTCTTC.

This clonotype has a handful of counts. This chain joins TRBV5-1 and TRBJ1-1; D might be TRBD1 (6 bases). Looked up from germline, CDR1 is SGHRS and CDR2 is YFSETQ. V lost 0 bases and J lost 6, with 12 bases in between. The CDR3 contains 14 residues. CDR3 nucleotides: TGCGCCAGCAGCTTGGCGGGGGGCGCCTCTGAAGCTTTCTTT. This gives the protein CASSLAGGASEAFF. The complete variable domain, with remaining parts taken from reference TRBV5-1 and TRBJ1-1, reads KAGVTQTPRYLIKTRGQQVTLSCSPISGHRSVSWYQQTPGQGLQFLFEYFSETQRNKGNFPGRFSGRQFSNSRSEMNVSTLELGDSALYLCASSLAGGASEAFFGQGTRLTVV.